These T cell receptor beta chains were read from a single sample in a study of blood T cell repertoires in COVID-19. Produced via immunoSEQ multiplex PCR; TCRdb's table is partial and in-frame only. The data show 450,000 or so clones, with about 88% seen just once and roughly 0.92% held by the top ten. The material sequenced was peripheral blood. The source of these receptors is a man aged 18 to 35 with COVID-19, enrolled during active disease. Both conserved end residues are part of each CDR3.

TRBJ2-3 | TRBV18 | CASSPLTGGTDTQYF
TRBJ2-3 | TRBV11-2 | CASSLGLDADTQYF
TRBJ1-1 | TRBV6-5 | CASSVIPMVRTEAFF
TRBJ2-7 | TRBV6-5 | CASGLFPGDPYEQYF
TRBJ2-7 | TRBV10-2 | CASSRSPHEQYF
TRBJ2-5 | TRBV5-1 | CASSLTSGGETQYF
TRBJ1-5 | TRBV2 | CASSERQNNQPQHF
TRBJ1-1 | TRBV7-9 | CASSPGLTNTEAFF
TRBJ1-3 | TRBV4-1 | CASSQRLGATIYF
TRBJ1-2 | TRBV24-1 | CATSDPDRTPYGYTF
TRBJ1-2 | TRBV30 | CAWSNGGGNRHGYTF
TRBJ2-1 | TRBV7-8 | CASSPYRADRSYNEQFF